This entry describes one T cell receptor beta chain. Repertoires were generated with immunoSEQ multiplex PCR, while TCRdb's copy carries only in-frame clones and drops some. The table has about 85,000 clones, approximately 91% seen once. The CDR3 extends over 14 amino acids. With 5 bases clipped from V and 2 bases from J, the junction kept 5 bases outside the gene matches. Germline CDR1 reads SGHTA; CDR2 reads FQGTGA. The data belong to a study of control samples from healthy donors and cancer patients. Sample: blood. The J gene is TRBJ2-7, the V gene TRBV7-3, with 8 bases fitting TRBD2. The TCR was taken from a woman in her fifties or sixties in good health. The CDR3 loop is CASSPIAGPYEQYF. For the CDR3, the DNA is TGTGCCAGCAGCCCTATAGCGGGACCCTACGAGCAGTACTTC. The full variable domain, its missing parts supplied by reference TRBV7-3 and TRBJ2-7, is GAGVSQTPSNKVTEKGKYVELRCDPISGHTALYWYRQSLGQGPEFLIYFQGTGAADDSGLPNDRFFAVRPEGSVSTLKIQRTERGDSAVYLCASSPIAGPYEQYFGPGTRLTVT.